These 11 T cell receptor beta chains were sequenced from one sample in a study of T cells expressing NK-cell markers. Using the 5' RACE reads, TCRdb records one entry per CDR3 protein without DNA. The specimen's table records some 150,000 distinct CDR3 sequences. Sequences were obtained from blood T cells: a sorted CD56 or NKG2C T cell subset, CD4+ or CD8+ T cells, or bulk PBMC T cells (not recorded which). These receptor sequences come from a woman between 45 and 60 years old in good health.

This chain links TRBV7-9 with TRBJ2-1. Germline loops: CDR1 SEHNR, CDR2 FQNEAQ (reference sequence). The CDR3 contains 12 residues. The CDR3 reads CASTTRDDEQFF.

The rearrangement uses TRBV3-1 and TRBJ2-1. The CDR3 has 12 amino acids. The germline V gene has CDR1 LGHDT and CDR2 YNNKEL (reference sequence). CDR3 loop: CASSQEVDEQFF.

The chain links TRBV27 to TRBJ1-1; absent DNA, TCRdb's TRBD1 call cannot be checked. Germline CDR1 reads MNHEY; CDR2 reads SMNVEV (reference sequence). The CDR3 spans 14 residues. This CDR3 is CASSLLQGITEAFF.

The chain couples TRBV28 to TRBJ2-7; TCRdb's D call, TRBD1, is unchecked because there is no DNA. This CDR3 region has 15 residues. Per the germline V gene, CDR1 is MDHEN and CDR2 is SYDVKM. CDR3 loop: CASSARGRSVYEQYF.

This chain links TRBV2 with TRBJ2-7; lacking DNA, the TRBD1 call made by TCRdb goes unchecked. The germline V gene encodes CDR1 SNHLY and CDR2 FYNNEI. This CDR3 region has 13 residues. Here the CDR3 reads CASSAARVGEQYF.

The chain joins TRBV6-5 to TRBJ2-2. Germline V lookup: CDR1 MNHEY, CDR2 SVGAGI. CDR3 size: 15 residues. The CDR3 loop is CASSYSTENTGELFF.

The chain joins TRBV4-1 to TRBJ2-1; TCRdb's D call, TRBD2, is unchecked because there is no DNA. CDR1 and CDR2 from the germline V gene are MGHRA and YSYEKL. This CDR3 has 12 residues. The CDR3 is CASSAGSREQFF.

The genes are TRBV29-1 and TRBJ2-7; TCRdb outputs TRBD1, but without DNA this stays unchecked. CDR3 length: 15 residues. Germline CDR1 SQVTM, CDR2 ANQGSEA. This CDR3 is CSVEGTGESSYEQYF.

The rearrangement uses TRBV6-5 and TRBJ1-3; TCRdb returns TRBD1, unconfirmable since there is no DNA. The CDR3 totals 13 residues. The germline gives CDR1 MNHEY, CDR2 SVGAGI. The CDR3: CASTPDRGNTIYF.

This chain uses TRBV10-3 with TRBJ1-5; the D call of TRBD1 rests on TCRdb alone, since no DNA is present to check it. The CDR3 is 13 amino acids. CDR1 and CDR2 (germline): ENHRY, SYGVKD. CDR3 in amino acids: CAITGGLNQPQHF.

This chain uses TRBV5-6 with TRBJ2-7; with no DNA, the TCRdb D assignment of TRBD1 cannot be verified. Germline loops: CDR1 SGHDT, CDR2 YYEEEE. The CDR3 spans 15 residues. The CDR3 sequence is CASTYEGRNSYEQYF.